Shown below are 7 T cell receptor beta chains from a single sample sequenced in a study of vaccination and CD4 T cells after COVID-19. Stated treatment: approximately nine-day PBMC culture with coronavirus spike peptide pools or control peptides (ViraFEST assay). The antigens these receptors bind are not known. Cultured CD4+ T-cell DNA underwent Oncomine TCR Beta short-read sequencing. TCRdb processed the PCR reads anew with MiXCR; each CDR3 protein has one entry. The sample shows 20,000 to 30,000 distinct CDR3 sequences, roughly 53% of them seen only once. The sample comprised CD4+ T cells from blood, cultured in vitro. Receptors were obtained from a human donor who had recovered from COVID-19.

The chain combines TRBV6-2 or TRBV6-3 with TRBJ2-7; 7 bases line up with TRBD1. J was trimmed by 4 bases and V by 11 bases; bases with no gene match: 8. Germline V CDR1 and CDR2: MNHEY, SVGEGT. CDR3 length: 12 amino acids. CDR3 loop: CASGDRPYEQYF. CDR3 DNA: TGTGCCTCCGGGGACAGACCTTACGAGCAGTACTTC.

This clonotype occurred a few times. The V gene is TRBV6-1, the J gene TRBJ1-5; D call uncertain. The CDR3 totals 14 residues. Germline assignment: CDR1 MNHNS and CDR2 SASEGT. V was clipped by 6 bases and J by 2 bases, with 11 bases between them. The CDR3 protein is CASSRRFGNQPQHF. CDR3 nucleotides: TGTGCCAGCAGCCGAAGGTTTGGCAATCAGCCCCAGCATTTT.

V and J are TRBV7-2 and TRBJ2-1; the D is unclear. The V gene's germline CDR1 is SGHTA and CDR2 FQGNSA. The CDR3 has 13 amino acids. Trimming removed 5 bases at V and 9 bases at J, with 14 bases between. This chain's CDR3 is CASSPWQSGEQFF. The DNA for the CDR3 is TGTGCCAGCAGCCCGTGGCAATCTGGTGAGCAGTTCTTC.

This clonotype appeared a few times. The CDR3 here is CASGSSGGATGELFF. The DNA of the CDR3 is TGTGCTAGTGGTTCATCGGGGGGGGCCACCGGGGAGCTGTTTTTT. The chain uses TRBV12-5 and TRBJ2-2; the match to TRBD2 covers 8 bases. The CDR3 is 15 amino acids. J gave up 4 bases and V 4 bases, and 5 bases lay outside the gene matches. In germline, CDR1 is LGHNT, CDR2 FRNRAP.

The chain recombines TRBV20-1 with TRBJ2-7; 10 bases match TRBD1. V trimming: 3 bases; J trimming: 6 bases; junction bases outside the gene matches: 8. Germline CDR1 is DFQATT and CDR2 is SNEGSKA (reference sequence). The CDR3 length is 14 residues. CDR3 sequence: CSASQGTGVREQYF. CDR3 DNA: TGCAGTGCTAGTCAAGGGACAGGGGTGCGCGAGCAGTACTTC.

This chain joins TRBV27 and TRBJ2-2, with D perhaps matching TRBD2 (6 bases). V was cut by 6 bases and J by 1 base, with 18 bases left in between. CDR1 MNHEY and CDR2 SMNVEV come from the germline V gene (reference sequence). CDR3 size: 17 residues. DNA for the CDR3: TGTGCCAGCAGCCCTACGGGGACTTTGATGAACACCGGGGAGCTGTTTTTT. Encoded protein: CASSPTGTLMNTGELFF.

This chain connects TRBV15 to TRBJ1-6; 8 positions match TRBD1. The CDR3 loop spans 16 amino acids. Germline V gene sequence: CDR1 LNHNV, CDR2 YYDKDF (reference sequence). Trimming removed 0 bases from V and 9 bases from J; junction bases left unmatched: 7. CDR3 nucleotides: TGTGCCACCAGCAGAGATACCCCAGGGGGCGGTTCACCCCTCCACTTT. It translates to CATSRDTPGGGSPLHF. The full variable domain, in which reference TRBV15 and TRBJ1-6 provide the parts outside the CDR3, is DAMVIQNPRYQVTQFGKPVTLSCSQTLNHNVMYWYQQKSSQAPKLLFHYYDKDFNNEADTPDNFQSRRPNTSFCFLDIRSPGLGDTAMYLCATSRDTPGGGSPLHFGNGTRLTVT.